This T cell receptor (beta chain) was obtained from a study of T cells after yellow fever vaccination. Overall study results and limits: Of the clonotypes, a small share occurred in both CD4 and CD8 compartments. Reappearance after the booster was seen for most primary-vaccination clones, at 95% to 97% CD4 and 80% to 90% CD8. Weaker overall, the secondary response nonetheless peaked faster (day 5 versus 15).

Synthesis of TCR cDNA relied on 5'RACE template switching, which attached a universal primer site and UMIs. TCRdb re-analysed the 5' RACE reads in MiXCR, keeping a single row per CDR3 protein. The data contain approximately 70,000 distinct CDR3 sequences, around 7.9% of them singletons. Germline CDR1 reads SGHNT; CDR2 reads YYREEE (reference sequence). This CDR3 has 14 residues. Trimming shortened V by 4 bases and J by 5 bases, and 15 bases separated the two germline ends. To note about this clonotype: No antigen is known for it.

Sequencing was performed on CD8+ T cells sorted from PBMCs, taken roughly 10 days after the first yellow fever vaccination. The chain joins TRBV5-4 to TRBJ2-5; D might be TRBD2 (6 bases). This receptor was obtained from a man between 18 and 35 years old who received the YFV17D yellow fever vaccine. The CDR3 spells CASSGGLVAETQYF. The CDR3 bases are TGTGCCAGCAGCGGGGGACTCGTAGCTGAGACCCAGTACTTC.